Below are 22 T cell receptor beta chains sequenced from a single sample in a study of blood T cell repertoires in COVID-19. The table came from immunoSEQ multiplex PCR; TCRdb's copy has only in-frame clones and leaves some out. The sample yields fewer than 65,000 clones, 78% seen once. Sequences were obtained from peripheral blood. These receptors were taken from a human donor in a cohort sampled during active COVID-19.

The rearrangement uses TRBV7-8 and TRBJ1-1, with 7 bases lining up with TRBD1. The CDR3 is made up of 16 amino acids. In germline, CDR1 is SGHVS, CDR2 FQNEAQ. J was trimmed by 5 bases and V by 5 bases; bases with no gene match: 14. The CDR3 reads CASSLRPRGWGTEAFF. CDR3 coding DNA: TGTGCCAGCAGCCTCCGCCCCAGGGGGTGGGGAACTGAAGCTTTCTTT.

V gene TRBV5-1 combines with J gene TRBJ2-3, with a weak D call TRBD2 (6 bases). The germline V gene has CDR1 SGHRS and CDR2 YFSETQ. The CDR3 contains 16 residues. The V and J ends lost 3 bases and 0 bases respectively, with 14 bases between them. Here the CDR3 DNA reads TGCGCCAGCAGCTCCTTACAGCGGGCTAGCACAGATACGCAGTATTTT. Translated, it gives CASSSLQRASTDTQYF. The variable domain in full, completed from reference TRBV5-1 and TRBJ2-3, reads KAGVTQTPRYLIKTRGQQVTLSCSPISGHRSVSWYQQTPGQGLQFLFEYFSETQRNKGNFPGRFSGRQFSNSRSEMNVSTLELGDSALYLCASSSLQRASTDTQYFGPGTRLTVL.

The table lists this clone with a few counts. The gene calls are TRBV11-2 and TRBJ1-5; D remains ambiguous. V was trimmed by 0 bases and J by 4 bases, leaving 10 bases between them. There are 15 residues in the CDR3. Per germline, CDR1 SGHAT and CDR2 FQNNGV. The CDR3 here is CASSLEEGMNQPQHF. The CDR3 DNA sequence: TGTGCCAGCAGCTTAGAGGAGGGAATGAATCAGCCCCAGCATTTT.

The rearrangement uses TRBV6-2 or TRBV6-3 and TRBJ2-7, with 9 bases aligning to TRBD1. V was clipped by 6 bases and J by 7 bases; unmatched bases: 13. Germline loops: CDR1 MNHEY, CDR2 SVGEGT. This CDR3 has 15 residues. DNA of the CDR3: TGTGCCAGCAGCCAGCTAGCCGGGACAGGGAGGGAGCAGTACTTC. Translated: CASSQLAGTGREQYF.

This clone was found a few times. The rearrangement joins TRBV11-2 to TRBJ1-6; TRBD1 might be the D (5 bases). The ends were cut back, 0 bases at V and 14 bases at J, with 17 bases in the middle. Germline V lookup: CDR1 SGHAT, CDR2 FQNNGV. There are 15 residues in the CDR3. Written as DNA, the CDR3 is TGTGCCAGCAGCTTAGATCTCGGGCTTGGAGGGGCCCTCCACTTT. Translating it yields CASSLDLGLGGALHF.

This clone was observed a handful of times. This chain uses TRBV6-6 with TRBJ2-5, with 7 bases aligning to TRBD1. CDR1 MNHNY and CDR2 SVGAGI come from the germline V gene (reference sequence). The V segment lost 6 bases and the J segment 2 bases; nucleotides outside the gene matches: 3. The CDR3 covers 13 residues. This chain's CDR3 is CASRPGQQETQYF. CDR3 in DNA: TGTGCCAGCAGGCCGGGACAGCAAGAGACCCAGTACTTC.

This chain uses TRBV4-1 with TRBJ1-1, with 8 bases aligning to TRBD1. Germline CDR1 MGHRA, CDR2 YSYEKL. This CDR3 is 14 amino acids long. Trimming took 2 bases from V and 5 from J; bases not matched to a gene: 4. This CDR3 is CASSQLQGGTEAFF. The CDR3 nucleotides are TGCGCCAGCAGCCAATTACAGGGGGGTACTGAAGCTTTCTTT.

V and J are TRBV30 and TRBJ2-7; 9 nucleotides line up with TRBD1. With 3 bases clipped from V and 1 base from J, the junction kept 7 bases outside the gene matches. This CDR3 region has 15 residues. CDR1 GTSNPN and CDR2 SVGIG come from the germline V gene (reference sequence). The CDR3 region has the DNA TGTGCCTGGAGAGCAGGGACAGGGTCGTCCTACGAGCAGTACTTC. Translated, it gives CAWRAGTGSSYEQYF.

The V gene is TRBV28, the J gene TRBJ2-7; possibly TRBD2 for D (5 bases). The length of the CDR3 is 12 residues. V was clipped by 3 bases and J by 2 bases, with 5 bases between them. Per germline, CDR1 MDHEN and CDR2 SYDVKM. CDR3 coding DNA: TGTGCCAGCAGTTTGGGAGCCTACGAGCAGTACTTC. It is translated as CASSLGAYEQYF.

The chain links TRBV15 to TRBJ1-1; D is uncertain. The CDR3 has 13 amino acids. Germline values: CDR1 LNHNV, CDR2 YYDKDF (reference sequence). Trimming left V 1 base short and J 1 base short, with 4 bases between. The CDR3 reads CATSRGGNTEAFF. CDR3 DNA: TGTGCCACCAGCAGAGGAGGGAACACTGAAGCTTTCTTT.

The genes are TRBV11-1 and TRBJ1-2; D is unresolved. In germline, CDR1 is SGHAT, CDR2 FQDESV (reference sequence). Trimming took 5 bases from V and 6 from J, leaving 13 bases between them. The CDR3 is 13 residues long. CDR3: CASSVEGGNGYTF. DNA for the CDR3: TGTGCCAGCAGCGTTGAGGGAGGGAATGGCTACACCTTC.

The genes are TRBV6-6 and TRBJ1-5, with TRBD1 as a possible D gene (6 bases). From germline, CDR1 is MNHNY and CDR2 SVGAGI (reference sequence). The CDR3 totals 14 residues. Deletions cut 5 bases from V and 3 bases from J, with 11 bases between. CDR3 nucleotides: TGTGCCAGCAGTCCAAACAGGGACAATCAGCCCCAGCATTTT. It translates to CASSPNRDNQPQHF.

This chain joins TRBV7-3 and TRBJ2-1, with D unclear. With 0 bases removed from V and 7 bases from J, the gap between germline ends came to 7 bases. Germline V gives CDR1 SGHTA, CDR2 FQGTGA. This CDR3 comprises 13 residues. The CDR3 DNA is TGTGCCAGCAGCTTAACGTCGGTTAATGAGCAGTTCTTC. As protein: CASSLTSVNEQFF.

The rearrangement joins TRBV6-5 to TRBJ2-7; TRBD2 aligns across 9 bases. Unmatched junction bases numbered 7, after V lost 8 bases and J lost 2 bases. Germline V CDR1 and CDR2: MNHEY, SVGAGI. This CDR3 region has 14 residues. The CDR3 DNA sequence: TGTGCCAGCTCCCGGCTAGCGGGACCCTACGAGCAGTACTTC. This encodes CASSRLAGPYEQYF.

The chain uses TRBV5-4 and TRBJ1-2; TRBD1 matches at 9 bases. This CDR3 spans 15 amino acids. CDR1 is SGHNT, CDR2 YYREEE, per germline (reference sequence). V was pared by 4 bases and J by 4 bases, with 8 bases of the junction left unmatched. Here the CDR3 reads CASSLVAGQGYGYTF. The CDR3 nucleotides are TGTGCCAGCAGCCTCGTGGCGGGACAGGGCTATGGCTACACCTTC.

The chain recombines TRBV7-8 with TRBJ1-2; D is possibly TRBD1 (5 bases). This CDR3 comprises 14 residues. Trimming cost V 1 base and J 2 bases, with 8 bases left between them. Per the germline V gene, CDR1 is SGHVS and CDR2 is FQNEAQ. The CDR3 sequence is CASSLGGGNYGYTF. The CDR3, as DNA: TGTGCCAGCAGCTTAGGGGGGGGAAACTATGGCTACACCTTC.

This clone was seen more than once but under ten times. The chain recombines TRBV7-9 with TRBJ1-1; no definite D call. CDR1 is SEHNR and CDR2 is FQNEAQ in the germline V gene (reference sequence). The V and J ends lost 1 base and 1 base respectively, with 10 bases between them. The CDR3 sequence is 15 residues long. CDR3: CASSLGLNPNTEAFF. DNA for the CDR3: TGTGCCAGCAGCTTAGGACTGAACCCGAACACTGAAGCTTTCTTT.

CDR3 in amino acids: CASSPRAGYNSPLHF. The CDR3 DNA reads TGTGCCAGCAGTCCCCGTGCGGGGTATAATTCACCCCTCCACTTT. This chain connects TRBV6-5 to TRBJ1-6; no clear D. V was trimmed by 5 bases and J by 4 bases, leaving 12 bases between them. Germline V gives CDR1 MNHEY, CDR2 SVGAGI. There are 15 residues in the CDR3.

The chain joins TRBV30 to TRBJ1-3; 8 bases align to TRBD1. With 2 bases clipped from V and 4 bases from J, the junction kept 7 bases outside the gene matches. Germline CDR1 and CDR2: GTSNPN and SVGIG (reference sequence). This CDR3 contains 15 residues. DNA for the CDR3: TGTGCCTGGAGTTTCCAGGGGGCGAGGGGAAACACCATATATTTT. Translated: CAWSFQGARGNTIYF.

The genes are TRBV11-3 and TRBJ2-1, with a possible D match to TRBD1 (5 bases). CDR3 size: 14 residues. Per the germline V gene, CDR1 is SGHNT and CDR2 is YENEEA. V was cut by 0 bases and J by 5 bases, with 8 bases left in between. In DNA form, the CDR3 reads TGTGCCAGCAGCTTAGAAGGGGTCGACAATGAGCAGTTCTTC. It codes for CASSLEGVDNEQFF.

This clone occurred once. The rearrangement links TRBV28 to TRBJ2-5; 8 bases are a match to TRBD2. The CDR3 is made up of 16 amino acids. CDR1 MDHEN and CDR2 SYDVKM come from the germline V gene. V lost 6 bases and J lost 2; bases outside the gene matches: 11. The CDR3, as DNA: TGTGCCAGCAGCACTATCGGTAGCGGGGATCAAGAGACCCAGTACTTC. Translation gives CASSTIGSGDQETQYF.

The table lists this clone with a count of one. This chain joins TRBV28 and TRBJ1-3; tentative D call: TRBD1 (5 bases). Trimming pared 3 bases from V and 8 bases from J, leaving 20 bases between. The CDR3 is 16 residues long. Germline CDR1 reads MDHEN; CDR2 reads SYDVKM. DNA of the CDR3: TGTGCCAGCAGTTTCCTCTCGGCCGCGGCCAGGGACACCATATATTTT. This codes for CASSFLSAAARDTIYF.